This T cell receptor beta chain was sequenced in a study of immune evolution from preneoplasia to lung adenocarcinoma (dated by TCRdb to about 2021). Describing the broader study: No AAH lesions showed HLA loss of heterozygosity, compared with around 7% of AIS, roughly 15% of MIA and roughly a third of ADC lesions. Immune contexture across lung adenocarcinoma precursors and invasive adenocarcinoma was profiled using immune gene expression, TCR sequencing and multiplex immunofluorescence. Resected precursor lesions (AAH, AIS, MIA) and invasive adenocarcinomas were compared against paired morphologically normal lung tissue. Sample size was determined by specimen availability and not by a prior power calculation. The immune data were integrated with whole exome sequencing and methylation data obtained from the same cohort of nodules. In total, the cohort included 53 patients with pulmonary nodules, all of whom underwent surgical resection. TCR sequencing data were obtained from under 55 patients. The study reported that about a hundred samples were used for TCR sequencing. POLYSOLVER was used to infer Class I HLA alleles from exome data, and LOHHLA was used to detect allele-specific HLA loss. Overall study results and their limits: Because all patients came from Japan and China, whether the findings apply to Western populations was uncertain. Top T cell clone frequencies were highest in normal lung and appeared to decrease progressively from AAH through AIS, MIA and invasive adenocarcinoma. The highest clonality was observed in normal lung, whereas higher T cell density and diversity but lower clonality appeared to be present in later-stage lesions. The findings reflected association rather than direct causation, and larger cohorts with long-term follow-up and longitudinal biopsies were considered necessary. T cell clonality was highest in KRAS-mutant nodules compared with EGFR-mutant or double wild-type lesions.

CDR1 and CDR2 are drawn from the germline V gene (reference sequence): MNHEY, SMNVEV. Including the terminal cysteine and phenylalanine, the CDR3 comprises 14 residues. The CDR3 DNA has 42 bases and is translated from base 1. Cut back by 0 bases and 6 bases, the V and J ends lie 11 bases apart. Turning to this clone: What antigen it recognizes has not been identified. The sample holds no much larger clone one base away, and base qualities are not on file.

Using the immunoSEQ hsTCRbeta Kit, TCR beta CDR3 regions were sequenced from DNA. Processing in the source paper ran as follows. The ImmunoSEQ Analyzer was used to analyse the TCR sequencing data. T cell clonality was defined as 1 minus Pielou's evenness, as computed on productive rearrangements. To measure T cell diversity, the inverse Simpson index was applied to productive templates. T cell density was defined as TCR beta template counts normalized to usable DNA, with usable DNA estimated by amplifying and sequencing housekeeping genes. TCR metrics were compared across histologic stages using two-sided Kruskal-Wallis tests. Imported from immuneACCESS, the table was reduced by TCRdb to in-frame sequences with V and J called. These copies leave out some clones; in studies compared against another copy, an unresolved V gene accounts for under half, and the cause of the remainder is not known. Clone size and V and J calls were adopted from that table, with D and trimming inferred from the DNA. The sample table lists some 15,000 clones, over 75% of them with a count of one. The ten largest account for about 2.8% of the sample.

Patients underwent resection in Japan or China between about 2014 and 2017. Two lung cancer pathologists independently reviewed H&E slides to confirm the histologic diagnosis of every case. Premalignant or tumor cells were enriched for nucleic acid extraction by macro-dissection performed after pathologic assessment. DNA was isolated from FFPE tissue using the AllPrep DNA/RNA FFPE Kit. The chain joins TRBV27 to TRBJ1-2, with the D gene too uncertain to name. The sample taken for sequencing was FFPE lung adenocarcinoma in situ tissue. According to the study, the label for this sample's cell subset or site signals: preinvasive adenocarcinoma in situ (AIS). The sequence came from an older donor with lung adenocarcinoma. The DNA sequence is as follows: TGTGCCAGCAGTTTATCGCCGGGGTGGGATGGCTACACCTTC. Its translation reads: CASSLSPGWDGYTF.